The following is a T cell receptor beta chain sequence with its context. The data stem from a study of blood T cell repertoires in COVID-19. Across the study: Samples came from the United States, Italy and Spain, spanning acute and convalescent COVID-19. Sample material is recorded as cDNA or gDNA derived from T cells, B-cell-depleted T cells, or PBMCs.

The CDR3 consists of 13 residues. Germline V CDR1 and CDR2: MNHEY, SVGAGI. V lost 2 bases to trimming and J lost 10 bases, with 9 bases between them. As originally analysed: Researchers report that nucleated cell counts were estimated from reference gene primer amplification. Clones were sequenced by immunoSEQ multiplex PCR, and TCRdb holds only the in-frame ones, with some missing. V and J calls and clone size come straight from that table; D and trimming were deduced from the DNA. The sample includes around 75,000 clones, around 90% of them seen just once. The chain carries TRBV6-5 and TRBJ1-6; D ambiguous. This receptor was obtained from a human donor in a cohort sampled during active COVID-19. What was sequenced was peripheral blood. DNA of the CDR3: TGTGCCAGCAGTTACGAGGGAGGCTCACCCCTCCACTTT. Amino acid sequence: CASSYEGGSPLHF.